The 5 T cell receptor beta chains listed next were all sequenced from one sample in a study of blood T cell repertoires in COVID-19. Clones were sequenced by immunoSEQ multiplex PCR, and TCRdb holds only the in-frame ones, with some missing. Here the sample spans over 150,000 clones, roughly 84% being singletons. The sequenced sample was peripheral blood. The receptors stem from a man aged 50 to 60 with active or convalescent COVID-19.

The chain carries TRBV2 and TRBJ2-7; the match to TRBD2 covers 15 bases. CDR3 length: 16 amino acids. After removal of 3 bases from V and 3 bases from J, the junction contained 3 bases not matched to a gene. Germline CDR1 reads SNHLY; CDR2 reads FYNNEI. Written as DNA, the CDR3 is TGTGCCAGCAGTGAGGGACTAGCGGGAGGTATCTACGAGCAGTACTTC. It translates to CASSEGLAGGIYEQYF.

V and J are TRBV28 and TRBJ2-7, with a possible D match to TRBD2 (6 bases). Trimming took 4 bases from V and 3 from J, leaving 16 bases between them. Germline V lookup: CDR1 MDHEN, CDR2 SYDVKM. CDR3 length: 15 residues. The CDR3 bases are TGTGCCAGCAGTTCCCCTGGGAGGCGGGGCTACGAGCAGTACTTC. Translating gives CASSSPGRRGYEQYF.

The gene calls are TRBV19 and TRBJ1-5; 7 bases line up with TRBD1. The germline V gene encodes CDR1 LNHDA and CDR2 SQIVND (reference sequence). V shed 3 bases and J 7 bases; nucleotides not matched to a gene: 15. This CDR3 has 17 amino acids. CDR3 in amino acids: CASSIPTGSSRGQPQHF. In nucleotides, the CDR3 is TGTGCCAGTAGTATCCCGACAGGGTCCTCTAGAGGCCAGCCCCAGCATTTT. Complete variable domain (other parts from reference TRBV19 and TRBJ1-5): DGGITQSPKYLFRKEGQNVTLSCEQNLNHDAMYWYRQDPGQGLRLIYYSQIVNDFQKGDIAEGYSVSREKKESFPLTVTSAQKNPTAFYLCASSIPTGSSRGQPQHFGDGTRLSIL.

This clone has only one observation. This chain uses TRBV9 with TRBJ1-5, with D possibly being TRBD1 (6 bases). The CDR3 has 14 residues. In germline, CDR1 is SGDLS, CDR2 YYNGEE. V dropped 3 bases and J dropped 3 bases, with 10 bases sitting between them. The CDR3: CASSETGLNQPQHF. DNA for the CDR3: TGTGCCAGCAGCGAGACAGGACTCAATCAGCCCCAGCATTTT.

The table lists this clone with a few counts. The chain employs TRBV20-1 and TRBJ2-7, with 7 bases fitting TRBD2. The V segment lost 6 bases and the J segment 7 bases; nucleotides outside the gene matches: 6. Looked up from germline, CDR1 is DFQATT and CDR2 is SNEGSKA (reference sequence). The length of the CDR3 is 11 residues. The CDR3, as DNA: TGCAGTGCGGGCAAAGCGGGGGAGCAGTACTTC. Residues: CSAGKAGEQYF.